Judged by abundance, the clone carrying this T cell receptor beta chain is medium-sized. Its target is unknown. The sample originates from a study of lymphopenia after photon versus proton radiotherapy. TCRdb keeps only in-frame clones here, not all; method: immunoSEQ multiplex PCR. The table includes approximately 66,000 clones, around 87% detected once. General study results and limits: After the lymphocyte nadir, photon-treated repertoires showed oligoclonal expansion, especially of CD8+ Temra cells. Photon-treated patients lost naive T cells and TCR diversity; proton-treated stayed stable. Better survival with proton therapy was suggested as possible, not demonstrated.

Trimming removed 1 base at V and 10 bases at J, with 7 bases between. CDR3 size: 11 residues. Germline assignment: CDR1 SGHVS and CDR2 FNYEAQ. The source of this sequence is a man aged 35 to 55 with gastric cancer. Here the sequenced sample was peripheral blood, taken from a patient treated with photon-based radiotherapy. The chain employs TRBV7-6 and TRBJ1-2, with D tentatively TRBD1 (6 bases). The CDR3 DNA reads as TGTGCCAGCAGCTTAGGGACAGCCTACACCTTC. Translation gives CASSLGTAYTF.